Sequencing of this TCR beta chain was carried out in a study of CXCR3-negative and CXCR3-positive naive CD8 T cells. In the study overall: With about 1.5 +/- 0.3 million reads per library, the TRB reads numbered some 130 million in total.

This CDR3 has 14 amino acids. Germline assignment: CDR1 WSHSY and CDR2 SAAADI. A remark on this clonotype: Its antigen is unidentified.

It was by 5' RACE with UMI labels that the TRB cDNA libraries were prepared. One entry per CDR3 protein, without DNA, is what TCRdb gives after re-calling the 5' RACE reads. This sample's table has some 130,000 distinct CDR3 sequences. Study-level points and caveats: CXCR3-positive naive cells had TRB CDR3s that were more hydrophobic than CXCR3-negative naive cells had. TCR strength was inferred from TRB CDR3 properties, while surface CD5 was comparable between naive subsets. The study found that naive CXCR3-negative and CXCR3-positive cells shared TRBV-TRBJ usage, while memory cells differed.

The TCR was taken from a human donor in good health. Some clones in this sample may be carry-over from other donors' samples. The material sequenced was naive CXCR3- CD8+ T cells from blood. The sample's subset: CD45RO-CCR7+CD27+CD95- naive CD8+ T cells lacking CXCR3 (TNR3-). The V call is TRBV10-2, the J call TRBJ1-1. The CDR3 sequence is CATLGWTEDTEAFF.